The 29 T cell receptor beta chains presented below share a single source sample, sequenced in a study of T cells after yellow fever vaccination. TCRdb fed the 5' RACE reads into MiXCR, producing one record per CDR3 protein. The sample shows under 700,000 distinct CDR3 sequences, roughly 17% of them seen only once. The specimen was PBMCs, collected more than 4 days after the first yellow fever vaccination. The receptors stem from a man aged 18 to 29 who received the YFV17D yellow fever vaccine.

In nucleotides, the CDR3 is TGTGCCAGCAGCCCCGAAGCGGGCTCCTACGAGCAGTACGTC. This encodes CASSPEAGSYEQYV. The V and J genes are TRBV3-1 and TRBJ2-7, with D possibly matching TRBD2 (6 bases). Trimming left V 4 bases short and J 0 bases short, with 10 bases between. In germline, CDR1 is LGHDT, CDR2 YNNKEL (reference sequence). This CDR3 is 14 amino acids long.

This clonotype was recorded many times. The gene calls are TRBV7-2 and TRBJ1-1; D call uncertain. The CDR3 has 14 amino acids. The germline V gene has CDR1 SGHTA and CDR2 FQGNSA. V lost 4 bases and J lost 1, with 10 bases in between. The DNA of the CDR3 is TGTGCCAGCAGCTCCAACACACGGAACACTGAAGCTTTCTTT. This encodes CASSSNTRNTEAFF. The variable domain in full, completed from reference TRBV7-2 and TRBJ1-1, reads GAGVSQSPSNKVTEKGKDVELRCDPISGHTALYWYRQSLGQGLEFLIYFQGNSAPDKSGLPSDRFSAERTGGSVSTLTIQRTQQEDSAVYLCASSSNTRNTEAFFGQGTRLTVV.

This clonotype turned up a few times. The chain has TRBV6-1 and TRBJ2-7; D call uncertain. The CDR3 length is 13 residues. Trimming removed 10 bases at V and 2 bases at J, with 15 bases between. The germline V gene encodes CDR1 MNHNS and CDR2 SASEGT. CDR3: CATSDGTPYEQYF. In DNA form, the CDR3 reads TGTGCCACCTCGGACGGAACCCCCTACGAGCAGTACTTC.

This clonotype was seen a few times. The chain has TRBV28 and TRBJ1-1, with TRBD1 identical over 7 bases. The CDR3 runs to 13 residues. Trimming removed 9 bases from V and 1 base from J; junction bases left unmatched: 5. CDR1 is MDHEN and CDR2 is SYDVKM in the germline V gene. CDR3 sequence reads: CASSEGANTEAFF. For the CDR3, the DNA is TGTGCCAGTTCGGAGGGGGCGAACACTGAAGCTTTCTTT.

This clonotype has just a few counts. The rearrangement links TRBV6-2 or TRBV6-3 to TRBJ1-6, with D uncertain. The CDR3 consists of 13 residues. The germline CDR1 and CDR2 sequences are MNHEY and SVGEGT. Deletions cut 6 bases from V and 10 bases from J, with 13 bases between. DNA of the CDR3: TGTGCCAGCAGAGGTTATGGAGAATCACCCCTCCACTTT. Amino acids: CASRGYGESPLHF.

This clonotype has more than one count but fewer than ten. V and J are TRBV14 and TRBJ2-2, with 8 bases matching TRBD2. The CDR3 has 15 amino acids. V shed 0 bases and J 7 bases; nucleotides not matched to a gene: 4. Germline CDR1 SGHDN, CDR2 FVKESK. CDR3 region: CASSQERLANGELFF. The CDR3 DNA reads TGTGCCAGCAGCCAAGAAAGACTAGCGAACGGGGAGCTGTTTTTT.

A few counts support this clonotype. The CDR3 reads CASSYWQTMTQSPLHF. CDR3 coding DNA: TGTGCCAGCAGCTATTGGCAAACGATGACTCAATCACCCCTCCACTTT. The chain uses TRBV5-5 and TRBJ1-6; D is ambiguous. The CDR3 covers 16 residues. V lost 3 bases and J lost 10, with 20 bases in between. CDR1 SGHKS and CDR2 YYEKEE come from the germline V gene (reference sequence).

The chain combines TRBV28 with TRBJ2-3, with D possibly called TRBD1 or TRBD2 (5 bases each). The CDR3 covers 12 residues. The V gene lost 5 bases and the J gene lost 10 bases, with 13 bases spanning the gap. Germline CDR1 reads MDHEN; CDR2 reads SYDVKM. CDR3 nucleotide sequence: TGTGCCAGCAGTACGAGTGGGGGACCGCAGTATTTT. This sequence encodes CASSTSGGPQYF.

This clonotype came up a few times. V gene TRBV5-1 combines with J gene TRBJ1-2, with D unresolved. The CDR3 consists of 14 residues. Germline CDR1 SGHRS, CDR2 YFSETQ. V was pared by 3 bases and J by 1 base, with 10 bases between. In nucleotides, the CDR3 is TGCGCCAGCAGCTCGACTGGGTTTAACTATGGCTACACCTTC. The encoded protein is CASSSTGFNYGYTF.

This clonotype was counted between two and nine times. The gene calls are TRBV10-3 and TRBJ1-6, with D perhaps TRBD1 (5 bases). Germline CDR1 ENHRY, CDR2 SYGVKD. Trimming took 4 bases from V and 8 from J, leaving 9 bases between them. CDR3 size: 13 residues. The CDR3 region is CAISGTLDSPLHF. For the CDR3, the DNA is TGTGCCATCAGTGGGACATTGGATTCACCCCTCCACTTT.

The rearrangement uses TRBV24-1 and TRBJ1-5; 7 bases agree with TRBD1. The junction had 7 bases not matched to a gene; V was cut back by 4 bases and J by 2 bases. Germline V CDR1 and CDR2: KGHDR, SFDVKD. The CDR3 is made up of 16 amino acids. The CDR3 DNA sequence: TGTGCCACCAGTGAGCCTAGTGGACAGGGCAATCAGCCCCAGCATTTT. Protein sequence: CATSEPSGQGNQPQHF.

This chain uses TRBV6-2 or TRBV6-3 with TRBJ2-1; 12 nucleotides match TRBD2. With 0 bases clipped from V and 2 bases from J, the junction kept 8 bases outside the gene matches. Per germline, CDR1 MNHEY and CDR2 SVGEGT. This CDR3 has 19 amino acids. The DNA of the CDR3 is TGTGCCAGCAGTTACTCTAGGACTAGCGGGGAATCCCCCTACAATGAGCAGTTCTTC. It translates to CASSYSRTSGESPYNEQFF.

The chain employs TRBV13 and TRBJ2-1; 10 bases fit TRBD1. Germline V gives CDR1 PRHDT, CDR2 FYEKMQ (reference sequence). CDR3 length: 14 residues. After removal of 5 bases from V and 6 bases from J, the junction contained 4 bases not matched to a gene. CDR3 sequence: CASSDRGHSNEQFF. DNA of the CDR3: TGTGCCAGCAGCGACAGGGGGCACAGCAATGAGCAGTTCTTC.

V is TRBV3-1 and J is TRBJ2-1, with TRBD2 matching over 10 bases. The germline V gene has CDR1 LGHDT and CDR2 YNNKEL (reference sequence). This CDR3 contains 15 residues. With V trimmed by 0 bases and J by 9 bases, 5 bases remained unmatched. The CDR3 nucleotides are TGTGCCAGCAGCCAAGATCTACTAGCGGGGATTGAGCAGTTCTTC. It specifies CASSQDLLAGIEQFF.

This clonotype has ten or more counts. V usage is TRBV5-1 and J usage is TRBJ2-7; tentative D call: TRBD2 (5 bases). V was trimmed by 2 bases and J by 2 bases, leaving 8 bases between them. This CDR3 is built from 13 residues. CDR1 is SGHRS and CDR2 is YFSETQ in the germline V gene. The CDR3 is CASSLETTYEQYF. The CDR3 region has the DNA TGCGCCAGCAGCTTAGAGACTACCTACGAGCAGTACTTC.

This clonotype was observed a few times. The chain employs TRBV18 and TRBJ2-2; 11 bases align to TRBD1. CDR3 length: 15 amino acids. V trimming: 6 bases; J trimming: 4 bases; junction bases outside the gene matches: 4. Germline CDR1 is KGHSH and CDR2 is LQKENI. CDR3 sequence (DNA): TGTGCCAGCTCCCGAGGGACAGGGGGCACCGGGGAGCTGTTTTTT. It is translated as CASSRGTGGTGELFF.

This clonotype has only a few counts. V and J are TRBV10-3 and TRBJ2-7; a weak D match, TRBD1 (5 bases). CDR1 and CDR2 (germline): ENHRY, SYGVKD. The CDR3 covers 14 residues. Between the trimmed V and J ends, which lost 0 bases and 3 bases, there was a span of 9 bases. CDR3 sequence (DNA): TGTGCCATCAGTGAGTCTAGGGGAAACTACGAGCAGTACGTC. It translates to CAISESRGNYEQYV.

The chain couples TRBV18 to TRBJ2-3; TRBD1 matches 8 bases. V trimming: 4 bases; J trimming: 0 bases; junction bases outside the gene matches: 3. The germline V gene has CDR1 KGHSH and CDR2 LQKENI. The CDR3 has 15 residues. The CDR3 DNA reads TGTGCCAGCTCACGGGGACAGGTCAGCACAGATACGCAGTATTTT. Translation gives CASSRGQVSTDTQYF. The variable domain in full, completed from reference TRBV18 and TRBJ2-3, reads NAGVMQNPRHLVRRRGQEARLRCSPMKGHSHVYWYRQLPEEGLKFMVYLQKENIIDESGMPKERFSAEFPKEGPSILRIQQVVRGDSAAYFCASSRGQVSTDTQYFGPGTRLTVL.

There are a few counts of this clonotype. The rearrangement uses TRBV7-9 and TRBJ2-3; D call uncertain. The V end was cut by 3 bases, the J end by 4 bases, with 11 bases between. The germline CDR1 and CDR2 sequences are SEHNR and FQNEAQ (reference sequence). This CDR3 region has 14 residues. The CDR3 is CASSFSDGADTQYF. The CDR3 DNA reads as TGTGCCAGCAGCTTCTCGGACGGTGCAGATACGCAGTATTTT.

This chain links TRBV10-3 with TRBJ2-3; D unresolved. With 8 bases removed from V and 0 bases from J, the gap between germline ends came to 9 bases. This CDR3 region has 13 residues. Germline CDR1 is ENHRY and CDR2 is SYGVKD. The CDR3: CAILLGSTDTQYF. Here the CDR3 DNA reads TGTGCCATCCTGTTGGGAAGCACAGATACGCAGTATTTT.

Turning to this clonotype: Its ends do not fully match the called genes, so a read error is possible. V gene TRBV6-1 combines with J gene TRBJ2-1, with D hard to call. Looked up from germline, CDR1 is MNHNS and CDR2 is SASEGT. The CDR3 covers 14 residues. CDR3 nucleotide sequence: TGTGCCAGCAGCGAAGTGAGCTCCTACAATGAGCAGTTCTTC. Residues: CASSEVSSYNEQFF.

The CDR3 spells CASSRTTDSNEQFF. The CDR3 DNA reads TGCGCCAGCAGCCGCACGACGGACAGCAATGAGCAGTTCTTC. The rearrangement joins TRBV4-1 to TRBJ2-1; perhaps TRBD1 as D (6 bases). CDR1 is MGHRA and CDR2 is YSYEKL in the germline V gene. V gave up 4 bases and J gave up 6 bases, with 13 bases separating them. The length of the CDR3 is 14 residues.

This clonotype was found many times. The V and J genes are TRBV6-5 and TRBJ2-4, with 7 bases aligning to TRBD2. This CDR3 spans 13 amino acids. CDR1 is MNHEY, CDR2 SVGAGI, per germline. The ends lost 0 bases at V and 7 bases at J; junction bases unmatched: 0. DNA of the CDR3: TGTGCCAGCAGTTACTCCGGGGGGAACATTCAGTACTTC. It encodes CASSYSGGNIQYF.

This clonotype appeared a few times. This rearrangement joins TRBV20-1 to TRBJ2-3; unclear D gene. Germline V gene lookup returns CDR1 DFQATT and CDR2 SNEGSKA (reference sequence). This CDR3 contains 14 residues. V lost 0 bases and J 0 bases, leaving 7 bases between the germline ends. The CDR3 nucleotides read TGCAGTGCTAGAGATTTGGACAGCACAGATACGCAGTATTTT. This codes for CSARDLDSTDTQYF.

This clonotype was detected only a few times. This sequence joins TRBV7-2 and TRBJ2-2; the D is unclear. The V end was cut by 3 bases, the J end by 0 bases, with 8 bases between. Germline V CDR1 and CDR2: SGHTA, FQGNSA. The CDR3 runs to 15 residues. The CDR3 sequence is CASSFFRANTGELFF. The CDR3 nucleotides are TGTGCCAGCAGCTTTTTTCGGGCGAACACCGGGGAGCTGTTTTTT.

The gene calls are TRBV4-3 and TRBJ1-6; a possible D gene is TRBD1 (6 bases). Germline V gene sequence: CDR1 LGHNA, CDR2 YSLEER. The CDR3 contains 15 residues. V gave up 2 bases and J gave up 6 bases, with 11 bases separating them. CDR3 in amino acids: CASSQTGTSNSPLHF. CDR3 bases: TGCGCCAGCAGCCAAACCGGGACAAGTAATTCACCCCTCCACTTT.

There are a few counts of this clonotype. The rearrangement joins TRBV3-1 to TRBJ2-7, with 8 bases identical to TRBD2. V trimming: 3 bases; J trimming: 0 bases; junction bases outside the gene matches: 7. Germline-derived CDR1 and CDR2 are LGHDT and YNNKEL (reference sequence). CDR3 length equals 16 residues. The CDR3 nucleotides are TGTGCCAGCAGCCATAGAGCGGGGGCCTTCTCCTACGAGCAGTACTTC. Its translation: CASSHRAGAFSYEQYF.

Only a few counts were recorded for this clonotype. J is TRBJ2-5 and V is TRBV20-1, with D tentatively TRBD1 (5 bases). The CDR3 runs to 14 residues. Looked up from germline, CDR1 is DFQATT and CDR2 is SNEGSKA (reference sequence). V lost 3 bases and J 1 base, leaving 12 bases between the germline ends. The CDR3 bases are TGCAGTGCTAGCGATATCAGGGTCCAAGAGACCCAGTACTTC. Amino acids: CSASDIRVQETQYF.

The CDR3 DNA is TGTGCCAGCAGGGCCGGTGGGCACTCCTATAATTCACCCCTCCACTTT. Its translation is CASRAGGHSYNSPLHF. The chain recombines TRBV12-3 or TRBV12-4 with TRBJ1-6; D unresolved. With 6 bases removed from V and 0 bases from J, the gap between germline ends came to 12 bases. The CDR3 runs to 16 residues.